This TCR beta chain was captured in a study of OX40 agonist ivuxolimab in advanced cancers. About the full investigation: Ivuxolimab, which targeted the costimulatory receptor OX40 (CD134), was an agonistic, fully human IgG2 monoclonal antibody. Intravenous ivuxolimab was administered to patients every 2 weeks at six dose levels: 0.01, 0.1, 0.3, 1.5, 3 and 10 mg/kg. Among the 50 to 55 dose-escalation patients, about 19 had hepatocellular carcinoma, around 15 melanoma, 9 renal cell carcinoma and 9 head and neck cancer. In the dose-escalation cohort, 75% to 90% of patients were male, and the mean age was roughly 60 years with a range of about 20 to 90. Patients were allowed to have had prior anti-PD-1, anti-PD-L1 or anti-CTLA-4 therapy, and approximately 40% of the dose-escalation patients had been treated with checkpoint inhibitors. Partial responses occurred in three dose-escalation patients, of whom one had hepatocellular carcinoma and two had cutaneous melanoma. The purpose of peripheral TCRbeta sequencing was to test whether ivuxolimab changed TCR sequence diversity and led to clonal T-cell expansion. The monotherapy dose-escalation portion (N ≈ 50 patients) of the phase I ivuxolimab trial is reported in the paper. Beyond this particular receptor, the publication reports: At doses of 0.1 to 3.0 mg/kg, clonal expansion of both CD4+ and CD8+ blood T cells was observed from baseline to week 6. Low levels of normalized T-cell clonal expansion were also seen in some nonresponding patients. Partial responders in the 0.1-3.0 mg/kg groups had among the lowest normalized peripheral clonal expansion, especially among CD8+ T cells. The antigen specificity of the clonally expanded peripheral T cells was not determined. After ivuxolimab, CD8+ T cells had more expanded clones than CD4+ T cells on average.

Notes on this clone: The target of this receptor is not known. Base-call qualities are not available, and no considerably larger clone is one nucleotide away.

The CDR3 runs 13 residues from the cysteine to the phenylalanine. Here the CDR3 DNA is all that survives: 39 bases in frame from base 1. Based on the germline V gene (reference sequence), the CDR1 and CDR2 sequences are MNHEY and SMNVEV. V is reduced by 3 bases and J by 7 bases, leaving a spacing of 10 bases between them. To sequence the TCRbeta CDR3 region, genomic DNA was isolated from the sorted cells. The immunoSEQ Assay was used for sequencing of TCRbeta CDR3 regions. TCRdb carries this immuneACCESS record with in-frame sequences only. Its versions omit some clonotypes, under half of them owing to an unresolved V gene in the studies checked, with the rest unexplained. This sample comprises 55,000 to 75,000 clones, roughly 85% of them detected only once. The ten largest clones add up to about 4% of the sample. Patients with a history of autoimmune disease or receiving systemic immunosuppression were excluded from the trial. Peripheral blood for TCR sequencing was collected from all dose cohorts at baseline, on cycle 4 day 1, and on cycle 7 day 1. The samples were taken from a phase I, first-in-human, multicenter, open-label dose-escalation trial of ivuxolimab. Adults with locally advanced or metastatic melanoma, renal cell carcinoma, hepatocellular carcinoma or head and neck squamous cell carcinoma were enrolled in the trial. Before TCR sequencing, CD4+ T cells and CD8+ T cells were sorted from peripheral blood as separate populations.

Here the chain combines TRBV27 and TRBJ1-5; the best D guess is TRBD1, with 5 bases matching. The specimen was CD4+ or CD8+ T cells sorted from blood, collected in a trial of the OX40 agonist ivuxolimab. The sequence was obtained from an adult with an advanced solid tumor such as melanoma, head and neck, liver or kidney cancer. The CDR3 here reads CASSFGGGQPQHF. The DNA sequence is as follows: TGTGCCAGCAGTTTCGGGGGAGGGCAGCCCCAGCATTTT.